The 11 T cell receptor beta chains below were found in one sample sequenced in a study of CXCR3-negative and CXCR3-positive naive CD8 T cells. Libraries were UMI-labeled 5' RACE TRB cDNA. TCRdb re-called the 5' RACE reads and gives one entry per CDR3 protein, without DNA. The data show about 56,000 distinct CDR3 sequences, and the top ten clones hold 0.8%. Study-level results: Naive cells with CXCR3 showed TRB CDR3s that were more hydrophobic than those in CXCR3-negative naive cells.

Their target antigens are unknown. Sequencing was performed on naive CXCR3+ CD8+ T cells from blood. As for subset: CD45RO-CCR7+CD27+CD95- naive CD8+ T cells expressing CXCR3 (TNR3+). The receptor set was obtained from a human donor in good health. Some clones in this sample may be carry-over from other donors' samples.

CDR3 protein: CASSPEGQGAGEQYF. The V gene is TRBV7-7, the J gene TRBJ2-7; TCRdb selects TRBD1, and the lack of DNA leaves this call unchecked. The CDR3 is made up of 15 amino acids. Germline V gene sequence: CDR1 SSHAT, CDR2 FNYEAQ (reference sequence).

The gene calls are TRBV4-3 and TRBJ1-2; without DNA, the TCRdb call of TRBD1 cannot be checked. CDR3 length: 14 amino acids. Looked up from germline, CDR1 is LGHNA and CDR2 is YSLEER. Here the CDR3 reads CASSHGRGLDGYTF.

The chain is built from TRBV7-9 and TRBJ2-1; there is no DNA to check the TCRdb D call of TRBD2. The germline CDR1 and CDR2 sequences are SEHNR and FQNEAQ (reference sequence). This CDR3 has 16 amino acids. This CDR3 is CASSKTSGVSYNEQFF.

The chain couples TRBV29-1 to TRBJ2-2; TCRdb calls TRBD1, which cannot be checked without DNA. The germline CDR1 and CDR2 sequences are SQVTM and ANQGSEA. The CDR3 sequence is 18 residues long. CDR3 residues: CSVEERRGTGTNTGELFF.

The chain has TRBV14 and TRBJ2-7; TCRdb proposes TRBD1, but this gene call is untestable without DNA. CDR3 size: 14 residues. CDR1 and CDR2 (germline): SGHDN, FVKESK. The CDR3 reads CASSRTGMRNEQYF.

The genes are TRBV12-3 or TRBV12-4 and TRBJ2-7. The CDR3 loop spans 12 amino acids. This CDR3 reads CASSFGGTWQYF.

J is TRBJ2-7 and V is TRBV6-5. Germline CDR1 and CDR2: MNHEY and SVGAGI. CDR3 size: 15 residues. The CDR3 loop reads CASSYSHILSSEQYF.

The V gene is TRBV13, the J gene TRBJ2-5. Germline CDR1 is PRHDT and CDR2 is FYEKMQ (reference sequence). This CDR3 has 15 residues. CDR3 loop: CASSLISTQEETQYF. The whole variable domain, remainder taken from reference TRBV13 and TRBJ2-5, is AAGVIQSPRHLIKEKRETATLKCYPIPRHDTVYWYQQGPGQDPQFLISFYEKMQSDKGSIPDRFSAQQFSDYHSELNMSSLELGDSALYFCASSLISTQEETQYFGPGTRLLVL.

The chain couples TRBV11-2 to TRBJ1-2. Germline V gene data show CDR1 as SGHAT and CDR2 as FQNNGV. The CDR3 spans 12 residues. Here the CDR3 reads CASSLVGDGYTF. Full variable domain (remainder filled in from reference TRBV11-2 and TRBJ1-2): EAGVAQSPRYKIIEKRQSVAFWCNPISGHATLYWYQQILGQGPKLLIQFQNNGVVDDSQLPKDRFSAERLKGVDSTLKIQPAKLEDSAVYLCASSLVGDGYTFGSGTRLTVV.

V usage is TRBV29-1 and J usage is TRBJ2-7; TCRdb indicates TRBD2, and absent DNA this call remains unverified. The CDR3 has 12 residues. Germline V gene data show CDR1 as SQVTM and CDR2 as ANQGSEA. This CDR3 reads CSVEPSPYEQYF.

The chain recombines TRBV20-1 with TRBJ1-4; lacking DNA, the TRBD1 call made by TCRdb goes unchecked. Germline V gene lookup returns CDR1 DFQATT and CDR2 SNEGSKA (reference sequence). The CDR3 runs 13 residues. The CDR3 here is CSATDRLGGKLFF.